This is a list of T cell receptor beta chains from one sample in a study of blood T cells in healthy people across ages. TCRdb fed the 5' RACE reads into MiXCR, producing one record per CDR3 protein. There are about 680,000 distinct CDR3 sequences in the sample; about 52% occur only once, and 25% to 35% lies in the top ten. The sequencing sample was made of blood. These receptors were taken from a woman aged 55-75 years in good health. The CDR3 runs from the conserved cysteine through the conserved F or W. The order of the fields is V gene, J gene, CDR3 protein.

>TRBV10-3|NA
CAITDRARGDEQYF
>TRBV27|TRBJ2-5
CASSLYHPGTAGETQYF
>TRBV9|TRBJ2-7
CASSARGSGGSEQYF
>TRBV13|NA
CASSLTGLAPNEQYF
>TRBV20-1|TRBJ2-7
CSAVAFAYNEQYF
>TRBV27|TRBJ2-1
CASSLVGGRGHEQFF
>TRBV7-2|TRBJ2-1
CASSLEGWNEQFF
>TRBV20-1|TRBJ2-3
CSARAGRSGSTDTQYF
>TRBV20-1|NA
CSASSGKDEQYF
>TRBV7-7|TRBJ2-7
CASSDLQGKLNNEQYF
>TRBV29-1|TRBJ2-1
CSVFPREGGDLHSYNEQFF
>TRBV30|TRBJ1-5
CASGAGNQPQHF
>TRBV9|TRBJ1-2
CASSDHRGTLYGYTF
>TRBV7-8|TRBJ1-5
CASSPLGGTSNQPQHF
>TRBV10-3|TRBJ2-1
CAISLDGGYNEQFF
>TRBV4-2|TRBJ2-1
CASSQGSAGVAYNEQFF
>TRBV25-1|TRBJ2-3
CASSGQGANTQYF
>TRBV9|TRBJ2-7
CASSFTGTGGSYEQYF
>TRBV28|TRBJ2-1
CASRRTGGLYNEQFF
>TRBV29-1|TRBJ2-4
CSVVVGGLKNIQYF
>TRBV6-5|TRBJ2-3
CARSRGRAPDTQYF
>TRBV5-1|TRBJ2-5
CASSLSQGRETQYF
>TRBV3-1|TRBJ1-2
CASSQVVASGGGYTF
>TRBV20-1|TRBJ1-1
CSASQTVNTEAFF
>TRBV12-3/TRBV12-4|NA
CASRVAGGRLNEQYF
>TRBV7-9|TRBJ2-3
CASSLAGDWTSTDTQYF
>TRBV20-1|TRBJ2-7
CSASARSTPSYEQYF
>TRBV4-2|TRBJ2-3
CASSQETGVFADTQYF
>TRBV6-5|TRBJ1-2
CASRPYRVGRGYTF
>TRBV21-1|TRBJ2-7
CASGPLSGQGMYEQYF
>TRBV7-9|TRBJ1-3
CASSLAFQAHKISGNTIYF
>TRBV12-3/TRBV12-4|TRBJ2-3
CASTMAATDTQYF
>TRBV6-5|TRBJ1-2
CASSAGQGVYGYTF
>TRBV7-8|TRBJ2-7
CASSQHPLGYEQYF
>TRBV6-5|TRBJ2-7
CASSYAGHQSGYEQYF
>TRBV6-2/TRBV6-3|TRBJ2-5
CASRTERTGGKETQYF
>TRBV7-9|TRBJ2-1
CASSKSESSYNEQFF
>TRBV18|TRBJ2-7
CASSPITGRIGEQYF
>TRBV11-2|TRBJ2-3
CASSRDRAPDTQYF
>TRBV12-3/TRBV12-4|NA
CASGDSSGETQYF
>TRBV9|TRBJ2-3
CASMSGSFTDTQYF
>TRBV3-1|TRBJ2-1
CASSQLGLAAEQFF
>TRBV6-6|TRBJ1-1
CASCPGGLNTEAFF